This T cell receptor beta chain is from a study of response to subunit inactivated influenza vaccine. With 3 bases removed from V and 5 bases from J, the gap between germline ends came to 13 bases. The CDR3 spans 15 residues. Germline-derived CDR1 and CDR2 are KGHDR and SFDVKD. In TCRdb, the RT-PCR reads were re-called with MiXCR into one record per CDR3 protein. The sample lists some 500,000 distinct CDR3 sequences, 13% occurring once. The sample holds a few counts of this clonotype. The sequence came from a middle-aged man who received an inactivated influenza vaccine. This sample comprised PBMCs from blood, obtained more than 35 days after vaccination. V usage is TRBV24-1 and J usage is TRBJ1-5; possibly TRBD1 for D (5 bases). As DNA, the CDR3 is TGTGCCACCAGTGATGCGCAGGGAGGTCATCAGCCCCAGCATTTT. This sequence encodes CATSDAQGGHQPQHF.